Each of the 25 T cell receptor beta chains below was sequenced from the same sample in a study of molecular identifiers for immune sequencing clone quantification. TCRdb independently ran MiXCR on the PCR reads; one entry per CDR3 protein. Of some 100,000 distinct CDR3 sequences in the sample, around 33% are singletons; the top ten hold roughly 4.2%. Sequenced sample: naive CD8+ T cells from blood, with Jurkat cell RNA spiked in. As to subset: FACS-sorted CD8+CD4-CCR7+CD45RA+ naive T cells. The receptors stem from a human donor in good health. Some libraries in this study had Jurkat cell RNA spiked in.

This clonotype was counted only a few times. The genes are TRBV13 and TRBJ2-3, with unresolved D. Germline assignment: CDR1 PRHDT and CDR2 FYEKMQ (reference sequence). The CDR3 extends over 12 amino acids. The V gene lost 5 bases and the J gene lost 8 bases, with 11 bases spanning the gap. Here the CDR3 DNA reads TGTGCCAGCAGCCCCCGTGCATTTACGCAGTATTTT. This gives the protein CASSPRAFTQYF.

This clonotype was seen only a few times. The chain joins TRBV9 to TRBJ2-3; TRBD2 matches 7 bases. The CDR3 contains 13 residues. V lost 3 bases, J lost 4 bases, and 2 bases stayed unmatched. Germline CDR1 reads SGDLS; CDR2 reads YYNGEE. CDR3 nucleotides: TGTGCCAGCAGCGACGGACTAGCAGATACGCAGTATTTT. Its protein is CASSDGLADTQYF.

The chain has TRBV28 and TRBJ2-3; a weak D match, TRBD1 (6 bases). The germline V gene has CDR1 MDHEN and CDR2 SYDVKM. This CDR3 is 12 amino acids long. V was trimmed by 9 bases and J by 6 bases, leaving 13 bases between them. CDR3: CASRTGYDTQYF. CDR3 DNA: TGTGCCAGTAGAACAGGGTACGATACGCAGTATTTT.

Of note for this clonotype: One end of the junction fails to match germline, which may point to a read error. CDR3 residues: CASTKDSYVQYF. CDR3 DNA sequence: TGTGCCAGCACCAAGGACAGCTACGTGCAGTACTTC. This chain joins TRBV7-9 and TRBJ2-7; D is possibly TRBD1 (6 bases). The CDR3 length is 12 residues. The germline V gene encodes CDR1 SEHNR and CDR2 FQNEAQ (reference sequence).

Points on this clonotype: A single base separates this from a much larger clone, so it may be a read error. Given the absence of the conserved phenylalanine or tryptophan at the CDR3 end, a read error is likely. This sequence joins TRBV7-9 and TRBJ1-4, with no clear D. The V gene's germline CDR1 is SEHNR and CDR2 FQNEAQ (reference sequence). Trimming removed 7 bases at V and 7 bases at J, with 10 bases between. This CDR3 has 12 amino acids. CDR3 bases: TGTGCCAGCATGAGGGCCAGTGAAAAACTGTTTTTA. Translation: CASMRASEKLFL.

As concerns this clonotype: One end of the junction is discordant with germline, which a read error may explain. V gene TRBV5-6 combines with J gene TRBJ1-4; 7 nucleotides line up with TRBD1. The CDR3 is 18 residues long. Germline V gene lookup returns CDR1 SGHDT and CDR2 YYEEEE. The CDR3 DNA reads as TGTGCCAGCGGCTTGGCGGCCGGGACAGAACCAACTAATGAAAAACTGTTCTTT. Its translation is CASGLAAGTEPTNEKLFF.

On this clonotype: A much more abundant neighbour one base away suggests this may be a read error. The genes are TRBV9 and TRBJ1-5; the D gene is possibly TRBD1 (5 bases). The CDR3 is 19 residues long. Trimming pared 2 bases from V and 0 bases from J, leaving 21 bases between. The germline CDR1 and CDR2 sequences are SGDLS and YYNGEE. The CDR3 loop is CASSVDGASTLNSNQPQHF. In DNA form, the CDR3 reads TGTGCCAGCAGCGTGGATGGGGCCTCAACGTTGAATAGCAATCAGCCCCAGCATTTT.

As for this clonotype: A much more abundant neighbour one base away suggests this may be a read error. The CDR3: CASSLVDETQYF. Here the CDR3 DNA reads TGTGCCAGCAGCTTAGTAGATGAGACCCAGTACTTC. The V call is TRBV7-9, the J call TRBJ2-5, with D hard to call. The length of the CDR3 is 12 residues. Trimming left V 1 base short and J 5 bases short, with 5 bases between. Germline CDR1 and CDR2: SEHNR and FQNEAQ (reference sequence).

A single count supports this clonotype. A much larger clone differs by one base, so this may be a read error. The chain has TRBV19 and TRBJ2-3, with D possibly being TRBD1 or TRBD2 (5 bases each). V gave up 4 bases and J gave up 4 bases, with 18 bases separating them. The CDR3 has 16 amino acids. In germline, CDR1 is LNHDA, CDR2 SQIVND (reference sequence). The CDR3 reads CASSNGRGADPDTQYF. The CDR3 DNA is TGTGCCAGTAGTAACGGACGAGGGGCGGACCCAGATACGCAGTATTTT.

This rearrangement joins TRBV19 to TRBJ2-1; tentatively, D is TRBD2 (6 bases). CDR3 size: 15 residues. CDR1 LNHDA and CDR2 SQIVND come from the germline V gene (reference sequence). V was cut by 3 bases and J by 2 bases, with 11 bases left in between. The DNA of the CDR3 is TGTGCCAGTAGTATTGGAGGGGTGCCCTACAATGAGCAGTTCTTC. Translating it yields CASSIGGVPYNEQFF.

In its sample, this clonotype was seen a few times. This chain uses TRBV14 with TRBJ2-1; perhaps D is TRBD1 or TRBD2 (5 bases each). The germline gives CDR1 SGHDN, CDR2 FVKESK. The CDR3 contains 16 residues. Trimming shortened V by 0 bases and J by 5 bases, and 14 bases separated the two germline ends. In DNA form, the CDR3 reads TGTGCCAGCAGCCAAGATGCCGGGACGGCGAACAATGAGCAGTTCTTC. Amino acids: CASSQDAGTANNEQFF.

The chain combines TRBV24-1 with TRBJ2-3, with a tentative D call TRBD2 (6 bases). Germline V gives CDR1 KGHDR, CDR2 SFDVKD. The V and J ends lost 4 bases and 0 bases respectively, with 13 bases between them. This CDR3 is 16 amino acids long. The DNA of the CDR3 is TGTGCCACCAGTGAATACCCTAGCGTCAGCACAGATACGCAGTATTTT. Amino acid sequence: CATSEYPSVSTDTQYF.

The V gene is TRBV12-3 or TRBV12-4, the J gene TRBJ2-6, with a tentative D call TRBD2 (6 bases). This CDR3 has 20 amino acids. V was cut by 3 bases and J by 2 bases, with 23 bases left in between. For the CDR3, the DNA is TGTGCCAGCAGTTTTGCCCCGGACACGGGAGAGCGGGCTGGGGCCAACGTCCTGACTTTC. Protein product: CASSFAPDTGERAGANVLTF.

The table lists this clonotype with a few counts. The chain carries TRBV11-2 and TRBJ2-5; D tentatively fits TRBD1 or TRBD2 (5 bases each). V lost 7 bases to trimming and J lost 4 bases, with 19 bases between them. The CDR3 totals 15 residues. Germline CDR1 SGHAT, CDR2 FQNNGV. The chain's CDR3 is CASTRGASSGETQYF. Here the CDR3 DNA reads TGTGCCAGCACCCGAGGGGCGTCCTCAGGAGAGACCCAGTACTTC.

The chain combines TRBV12-3 or TRBV12-4 with TRBJ2-3; D remains ambiguous. The CDR3 is 15 residues long. Trimming took 3 bases from V and 3 from J, leaving 13 bases between them. The CDR3 sequence: CASSFRQIRTDTQYF. CDR3 sequence (DNA): TGTGCCAGCAGTTTTAGGCAGATTAGAACAGATACGCAGTATTTT.

This clonotype was found many times. The chain has TRBV7-2 and TRBJ1-4; D is ambiguous. Trimming cost V 2 bases and J 5 bases, with 6 bases left between them. The germline gives CDR1 SGHTA, CDR2 FQGNSA. The CDR3 loop spans 13 amino acids. The CDR3 region has the DNA TGTGCCAGCAGCTTATCCCAGAATGAAAAACTGTTTTTT. The encoded protein is CASSLSQNEKLFF.

This clonotype was observed at least ten times. The V call is TRBV5-1, the J call TRBJ2-7, with TRBD1 matching over 9 bases. CDR1 is SGHRS and CDR2 is YFSETQ in the germline V gene. The CDR3 loop spans 15 amino acids. The V gene end was trimmed by 0 bases and the J gene end by 6 bases; junction bases not matched to a gene: 7. As DNA, the CDR3 is TGCGCCAGCAGCTTGGCTGTAGGACAGGGGTCCGAGCAGTACTTC. Protein sequence: CASSLAVGQGSEQYF.

The sample holds many counts of this clonotype. The chain uses TRBV28 and TRBJ2-7; D uncertain. CDR1 and CDR2 (germline): MDHEN, SYDVKM. V lost 4 bases to trimming and J lost 4 bases, with 11 bases between them. There are 13 residues in the CDR3. The DNA of the CDR3 is TGTGCCAGCAGTTCCCTGGGGTGGTACGAGCAGTACTTC. Amino acids: CASSSLGWYEQYF. The variable domain in full, with the rest retrieved from reference TRBV28 and TRBJ2-7, is DVKVTQSSRYLVKRTGEKVFLECVQDMDHENMFWYRQDPGLGLRLIYFSYDVKMKEKGDIPEGYSVSREKKERFSLILESASTNQTSMYLCASSSLGWYEQYFGPGTRLTVT.

This clonotype is judged medium-sized. This chain uses TRBV28 with TRBJ2-5; D ambiguous. Trimming took 6 bases from V and 3 from J, leaving 8 bases between them. Germline CDR1 MDHEN, CDR2 SYDVKM. The CDR3 is made up of 12 amino acids. DNA of the CDR3: TGTGCCAGCAGCCCCCCTGAAGAGACCCAGTACTTC. This gives the protein CASSPPEETQYF.

This clonotype was counted many times. J is TRBJ2-7 and V is TRBV20-1; 7 nucleotides match TRBD2. The CDR3 loop spans 10 amino acids. V lost 8 bases to trimming and J lost 7 bases; unmatched junction nucleotides: 5. CDR1 and CDR2 from the germline V gene are DFQATT and SNEGSKA (reference sequence). CDR3 bases: TGCAGTATGGGAGGGGAGGAGCAGTACTTC. Protein: CSMGGEEQYF.

A note on this clonotype: This may be a read error, as it is one base from a much larger clone. The CDR3 does not end in the conserved phenylalanine or tryptophan, so this is likely a read error. The genes are TRBV7-6 and TRBJ1-5; D ambiguous. Trimming left V 5 bases short and J 2 bases short, with 10 bases between. The CDR3 has 14 amino acids. Looked up from germline, CDR1 is SGHVS and CDR2 is FNYEAQ. The CDR3 nucleotides read TGTGCCAGCAGCCATGGGGATGGCAATCAGCCCCAGCATATT. Its translation: CASSHGDGNQPQHI.

V gene TRBV24-1 combines with J gene TRBJ2-1; tentatively, D is TRBD1 (6 bases). Germline V CDR1 and CDR2: KGHDR, SFDVKD. V was pared by 6 bases and J by 9 bases, with 14 bases between. The CDR3 covers 13 residues. For the CDR3, the DNA is TGTGCCACCAGTTGGGGCAGGGGCGGTGAGCAGTTCTTC. It specifies CATSWGRGGEQFF.

This clonotype was recorded a few times. This chain connects TRBV13 to TRBJ2-7, with 8 bases aligning to TRBD1. The CDR3 sequence is 15 residues long. CDR1 and CDR2 from the germline V gene are PRHDT and FYEKMQ (reference sequence). The V segment lost 4 bases and the J segment 0 bases; nucleotides outside the gene matches: 5. The CDR3 region has the DNA TGTGCCAGCAGCTCCGGGACAGGTCTCTCCTACGAGCAGTACTTC. Encoded protein: CASSSGTGLSYEQYF.

The rearrangement joins TRBV5-3 to TRBJ1-1; D not resolved. TRBV5-3 is labeled an ORF, and its function is uncertain. The CDR3 sequence is 12 residues long. The germline V and J ends were trimmed by 8 bases and 7 bases, with 15 bases remaining between them. CDR3 sequence (DNA): TGTGCCAGCAGCCGTCAGACAAATGAAGCTTTCTTT. Amino acids: CASSRQTNEAFF.

This clonotype was found many times. The chain uses TRBV25-1 and TRBJ2-3, with unresolved D. Germline CDR1 and CDR2: MGHDK and SYGVNS. The CDR3 runs 13 residues. Trimming left V 8 bases short and J 0 bases short, with 9 bases between. In DNA form, the CDR3 reads TGTGCCAGCTCGGGCCATAGCACAGATACGCAGTATTTT. Translation: CASSGHSTDTQYF.